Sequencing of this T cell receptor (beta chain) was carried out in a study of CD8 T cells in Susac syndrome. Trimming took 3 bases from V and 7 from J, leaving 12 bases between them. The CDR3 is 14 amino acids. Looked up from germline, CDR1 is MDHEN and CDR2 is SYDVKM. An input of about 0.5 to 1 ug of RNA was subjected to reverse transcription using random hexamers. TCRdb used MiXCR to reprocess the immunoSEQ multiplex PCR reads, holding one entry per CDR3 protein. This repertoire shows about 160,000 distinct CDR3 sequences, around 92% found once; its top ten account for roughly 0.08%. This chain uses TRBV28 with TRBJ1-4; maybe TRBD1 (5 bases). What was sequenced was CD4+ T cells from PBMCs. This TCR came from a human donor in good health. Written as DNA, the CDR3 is TGTGCCAGCAGTTTGAGCCAGGGAGGTGAAAAACTGTTTTTT. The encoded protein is CASSLSQGGEKLFF.